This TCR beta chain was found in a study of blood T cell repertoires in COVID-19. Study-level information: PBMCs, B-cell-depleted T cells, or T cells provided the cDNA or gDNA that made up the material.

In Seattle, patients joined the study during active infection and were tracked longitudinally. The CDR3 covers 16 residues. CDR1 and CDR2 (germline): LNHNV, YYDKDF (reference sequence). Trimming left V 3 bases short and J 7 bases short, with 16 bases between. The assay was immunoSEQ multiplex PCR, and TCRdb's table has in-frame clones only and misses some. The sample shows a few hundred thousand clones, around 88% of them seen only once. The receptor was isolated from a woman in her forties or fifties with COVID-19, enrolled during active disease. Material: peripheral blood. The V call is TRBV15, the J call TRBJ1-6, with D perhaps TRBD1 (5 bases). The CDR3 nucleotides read TGTGCCACCAGCAGGGGATTAGGGGAGGGGAATTCACCCCTCCACTTT. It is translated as CATSRGLGEGNSPLHF.